This TCR beta chain was recovered during a study of blood T cell repertoires in COVID-19. About the study: T cells, B-cell-depleted T cells, or PBMCs provided the cDNA or gDNA that served as material.

Authors' processing steps: Nucleated cell counts were estimated from reference gene primer amplification. Only in-frame clones appear in the TCRdb table, and some are missing; sequencing was by immunoSEQ multiplex PCR. The DNA gave D and trimming, while V, J and clone size come from that table. The table includes some 100,000 clones, about 85% detected once. Germline V lookup: CDR1 MNHEY, CDR2 SVGEGT. V lost 0 bases and J lost 12, with 9 bases in between. The CDR3 runs to 13 residues. The sequencing input was peripheral blood. The receptor's source is a woman in her 70s with active or convalescent COVID-19. This chain connects TRBV6-2 or TRBV6-3 to TRBJ1-6; D unresolved. CDR3 in amino acids: CASSYSRDRPLHF. The CDR3 DNA sequence: TGTGCCAGCAGTTACTCGAGGGATAGACCCCTCCACTTT.